This T cell receptor (beta chain) was identified in a study of blood T cell repertoires in COVID-19. Study at large: In each case, the material was cDNA or gDNA derived from T cells, B-cell-depleted T cells, or PBMCs.

From germline, CDR1 is SGHKS and CDR2 YYEKEE (reference sequence). The V gene lost 1 base and the J gene lost 7 bases, with 17 bases spanning the gap. The CDR3 loop spans 15 amino acids. In the original processing: Estimation of nucleated cell counts was performed using reference gene primer amplification. TCRdb's table, derived via immunoSEQ multiplex PCR, lists solely in-frame clones and lacks some. V, J and clone size are taken as reported in that table, and D and trimming were inferred from the DNA itself. The sample holds fewer than 110,000 clones, 85% seen once. The sequencing sample was made of peripheral blood. The receptor's source is a woman between 65 and 79 years old with active or convalescent COVID-19. V gene TRBV5-5 combines with J gene TRBJ2-5; D is perhaps TRBD1 (5 bases). As DNA, the CDR3 is TGTGCCAGCAGCTTGCCCGCAGGGCCTCAGGGGACCCAGTACTTC. Protein sequence: CASSLPAGPQGTQYF.